This TCR beta chain was sequenced for a study of T cell repertoires in ileal Crohn's disease. Study context: Approximately 32% were active smokers at surgery; median disease duration was 7.9 years. The M6 sample came from neoterminal ileum during colonoscopy after surgery.

Time point in this sample: neoterminal ileum biopsy at postoperative endoscopy, about 6 months after surgery. J was trimmed by 1 base and V by 4 bases; bases with no gene match: 7. Per germline, CDR1 SGHRS and CDR2 YFSETQ. CDR3 length: 15 residues. Study-wide results and caveats: Compared with CD4 T cells, sorted CD8 cells carried more expanded clones. Every patient over 26.8% clonality showed endoscopic recurrence.

As for this clone: Its antigen is currently unknown.

The data were produced by immunoSEQ multiplex PCR, yet TCRdb's version contains in-frame clones alone and is incomplete. The data contain more than 60,000 clones, about 89% of them singletons. Sequenced: ileal tissue. V usage is TRBV5-1 and J usage is TRBJ1-1, with 7 bases lining up with TRBD1. The origin of this receptor is an adult with Crohn's disease. Here the CDR3 reads CASSIRQGPNTEAFF. Here the CDR3 DNA reads TGCGCCAGCAGCATCAGACAGGGACCGAACACTGAAGCTTTCTTT. The full variable domain, in which reference TRBV5-1 and TRBJ1-1 provide the parts outside the CDR3, is KAGVTQTPRYLIKTRGQQVTLSCSPISGHRSVSWYQQTPGQGLQFLFEYFSETQRNKGNFPGRFSGRQFSNSRSEMNVSTLELGDSALYLCASSIRQGPNTEAFFGQGTRLTVV.